The 4 T cell receptor beta chains below all came from one sample that was sequenced in a study of OX40 agonist ivuxolimab in advanced cancers. Sequenced by immunoSEQ multiplex PCR; TCRdb stores in-frame clones only, minus some. Here the sample spans some 95,000 clones, about 92% being singletons. Material: CD4+ or CD8+ T cells sorted from blood, obtained in a trial of the OX40 agonist ivuxolimab. The receptors originated from an adult with an advanced solid tumor such as melanoma, head and neck, liver or kidney cancer.

The rearrangement uses TRBV30 and TRBJ2-7, with a possible D match to TRBD2 (6 bases). The CDR3 has 16 residues. Deletions cut 0 bases from V and 5 bases from J, with 20 bases between. Looked up from germline, CDR1 is GTSNPN and CDR2 is SVGIG (reference sequence). Written as DNA, the CDR3 is TGTGCCTGGAGTGTTGGGATAGCGGTGGGCCGGGACGAGCAGTACTTC. It codes for CAWSVGIAVGRDEQYF.

The chain couples TRBV18 to TRBJ2-7, with D maybe TRBD1 (5 bases). The V gene's germline CDR1 is KGHSH and CDR2 LQKENI. Trimming removed 6 bases at V and 0 bases at J, with 15 bases between. This CDR3 region has 15 residues. DNA of the CDR3: TGTGCCAGCTCCCCAGCAAGGGGAAGCTCCTACGAGCAGTACTTC. This encodes CASSPARGSSYEQYF.

In this sample, this clone turned up once. CDR3 nucleotides: TGCAGCGCCACGGGCGGGGGGGCCTACGAGCAGTACTTC. Its translation is CSATGGGAYEQYF. The rearrangement links TRBV29-1 to TRBJ2-7; 9 nucleotides line up with TRBD2. Germline V gene data show CDR1 as SQVTM and CDR2 as ANQGSEA. Trimming removed 7 bases from V and 2 bases from J; junction bases left unmatched: 6. The CDR3 extends over 13 amino acids.

This chain connects TRBV19 to TRBJ2-2, with no clear D. There are 12 residues in the CDR3. V shed 8 bases and J shed 3 bases, with 7 bases lying between them. Germline CDR1 reads LNHDA; CDR2 reads SQIVND (reference sequence). The CDR3 region is CASATYTGELFF. CDR3 coding DNA: TGTGCCAGTGCCACGTACACCGGGGAGCTGTTTTTT.